This record looks at one T cell receptor (beta chain) sequence and its context. What it recognizes is unknown. This record comes from a study of CD8+ T cells in alopecia areata. Study-wide results and limits: The study found TCR sharing across patients less clear than in mice, possibly for HLA reasons. Normal scalp had lower clonality than lesional scalp, with alopecia totalis/universalis lesions showing this most strongly.

Extracted RNA was reverse transcribed into cDNA, the sequencing template. Sequenced by immunoSEQ multiplex PCR; TCRdb stores in-frame clones only, minus some. The data show 98,000 or so clones, with under 60% seen just once and around 25% held by the top ten. Cell sorting was applied to PBMCs, and CD4+ and CD8+ T cells were collected. CDR1 is MDHEN, CDR2 SYDVKM, per germline. The CDR3 contains 11 residues. V lost 5 bases and J lost 7, with 8 bases in between. The chain employs TRBV28 and TRBJ1-1; TRBD1 is a possible D gene (5 bases). The sequence came from a human donor with alopecia areata. The material sequenced was NKG2D-low CD8+ T cells sorted from blood. The CDR3 DNA follows: TGTGCCAGCAGTCGACAGATTGAAGCTTTCTTT. Translated: CASSRQIEAFF.